The source of this T cell receptor (beta chain) is a study of cytomegalovirus exposure and HLA in healthy donors. Findings and limits, study-wide: In a later analysis, V- and J-gene trimming of beta chains associated with a DCLRE1C missense variant, replicated independently. Evidence from a later analysis indicated that most CMV-associated TCR beta chains looked HLA-restricted.

V shed 1 base, J shed 4 bases, and the junction held 12 bases outside the gene matches. The CDR3 is 17 amino acids. CDR1 and CDR2 from the germline V gene are MGHRA and YSYEKL. To note about this clone: What it binds is unknown.

The PCR was carried out with 60 Vbeta primers and 13 Jbeta primers. Here immunoSEQ multiplex PCR was the method, and the copy in TCRdb shows in-frame clones only, minus some. Of some 160,000 clones in the sample, 75% to 80% were seen once. The receptor comes from a woman aged 40 to 49 in good health and CMV-seronegative. The chain joins TRBV4-1 to TRBJ2-7; 8 positions match TRBD1. Sequencing used PBMCs. This CDR3 is CASSQVPRGRGRYEQYF. The CDR3 DNA reads TGCGCCAGCAGCCAAGTGCCCAGGGGCAGGGGGCGATACGAGCAGTACTTC.